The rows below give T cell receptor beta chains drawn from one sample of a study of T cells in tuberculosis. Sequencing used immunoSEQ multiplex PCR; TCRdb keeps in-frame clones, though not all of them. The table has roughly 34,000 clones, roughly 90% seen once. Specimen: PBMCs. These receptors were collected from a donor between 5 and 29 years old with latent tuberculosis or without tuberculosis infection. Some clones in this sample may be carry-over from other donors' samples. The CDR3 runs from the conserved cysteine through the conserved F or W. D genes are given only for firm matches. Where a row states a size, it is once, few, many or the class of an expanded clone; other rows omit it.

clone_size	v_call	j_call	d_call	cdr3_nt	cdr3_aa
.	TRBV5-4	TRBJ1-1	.	TGTGCCAGCAGCTTGAACGCGGACACTGAAGCTTTCTTT	CASSLNADTEAFF
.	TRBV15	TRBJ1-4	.	TGTGCCACCAGCAGTTCGAGGGAGGCTAATGAAAAACTGTTTTTT	CATSSSREANEKLFF
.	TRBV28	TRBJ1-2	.	TGTGCCAGCAGAATTAGTGCCCCAGGGCCCTATGGCTACACCTTC	CASRISAPGPYGYTF
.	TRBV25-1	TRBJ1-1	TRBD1	TGTGCCAGCAGTGATAGGACAGGGGCACACACTGAAGCTTTCTTT	CASSDRTGAHTEAFF
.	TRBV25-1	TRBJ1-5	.	TGTGCCAGCAGTGAATCCGGGACACTTAGCAATCAGCCCCAGCATTTT	CASSESGTLSNQPQHF
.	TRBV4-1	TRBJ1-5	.	TGCGCCAGCAGTAAGGGGTCAGCTCAGCCCCAGCATTTT	CASSKGSAQPQHF
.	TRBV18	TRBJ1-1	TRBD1	TGTGCCAGCTCACCACAGGGACAGATGATAAACACTGAAGCTTTCTTT	CASSPQGQMINTEAFF
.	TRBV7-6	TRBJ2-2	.	TGTGCCAGCAGCCGGTCGAGGACAGAGAACACCGGGGAGCTGTTTTTT	CASSRSRTENTGELFF
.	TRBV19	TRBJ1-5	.	TGTGCCAGTAGTATAATAATAACACCTTATGTTAATCAGCCCCAGCATTTT	CASSIIITPYVNQPQHF
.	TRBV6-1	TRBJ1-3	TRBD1	TGTGCCAGCACCAGACAGGGGGCGTACGGAAACACCATATATTTT	CASTRQGAYGNTIYF
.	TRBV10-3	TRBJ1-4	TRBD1	TGTGCCATCAGCGGGACAGCTAATGAAAAACTGTTTTTT	CAISGTANEKLFF
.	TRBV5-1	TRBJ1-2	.	TGCGCCAGCAGCTTGGAACCAGGCGAATCTAACTATGGCTACACCTTC	CASSLEPGESNYGYTF
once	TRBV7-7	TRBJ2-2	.	TGTGCCAGCAGCCCCCCCCTGGGGGAGCTGTTTTTT	CASSPPLGELFF
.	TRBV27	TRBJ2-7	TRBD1	TGTGCCAGCAGCGAGGGGACAGGGGGGTACGAGCAGTACTTC	CASSEGTGGYEQYF
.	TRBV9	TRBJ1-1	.	TGTGCCAGCAGCGTGTCAGGAACAACGAACACTGAAGCTTTCTTT	CASSVSGTTNTEAFF
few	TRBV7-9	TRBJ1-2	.	TGTGCCAGCACTCCCAGCGGATACTATGGCTACACCTTC	CASTPSGYYGYTF
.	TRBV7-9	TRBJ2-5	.	TGTGCCTGTCGAGCAGGGATCCAAGAGACCCAGTACTTC	CACRAGIQETQYF
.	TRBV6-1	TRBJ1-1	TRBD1	TGTGCCAGCAGTGTTTCCCGGGACAGGGCCATGAACACTGAAGCTTTCTTT	CASSVSRDRAMNTEAFF
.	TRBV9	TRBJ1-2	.	TGTGCCAGCAGCCCCTATGGGCCCAACTATGGCTACACCTTC	CASSPYGPNYGYTF
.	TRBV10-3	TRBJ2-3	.	TGTGCCATGACGGCGGCCGTCACAGATACGCAGTATTTT	CAMTAAVTDTQYF
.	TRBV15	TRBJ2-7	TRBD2	TGTGCCACCAGCAGGGAGGGAGGGAGGGCCTACGAGCAGTACTTC	CATSREGGRAYEQYF
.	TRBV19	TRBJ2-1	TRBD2	TGTGCCGTCGGACGGGGGGACTCCTACAATGAGCAGTTCTTC	CAVGRGDSYNEQFF
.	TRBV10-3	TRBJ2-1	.	TGTGCCAACCGGGACACGGTCAACAATGAGCAGTTCTTC	CANRDTVNNEQFF
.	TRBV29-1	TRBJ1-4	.	TGCAGCGTTGAAGATGGGGGCATTAATGAAAAACTGTTTTTT	CSVEDGGINEKLFF